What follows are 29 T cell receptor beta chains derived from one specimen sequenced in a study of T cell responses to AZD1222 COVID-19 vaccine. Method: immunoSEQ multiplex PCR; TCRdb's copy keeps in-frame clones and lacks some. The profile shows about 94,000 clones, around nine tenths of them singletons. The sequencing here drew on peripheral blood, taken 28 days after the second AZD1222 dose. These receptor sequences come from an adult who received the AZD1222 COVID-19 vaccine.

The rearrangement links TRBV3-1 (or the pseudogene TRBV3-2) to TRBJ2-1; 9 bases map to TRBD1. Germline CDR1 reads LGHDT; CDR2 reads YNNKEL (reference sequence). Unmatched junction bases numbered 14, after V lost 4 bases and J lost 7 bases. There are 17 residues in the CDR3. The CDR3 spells CASSPNPGQGKMNEQFF. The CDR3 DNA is TGTGCCAGCAGCCCGAACCCCGGACAGGGGAAAATGAATGAGCAGTTCTTC.

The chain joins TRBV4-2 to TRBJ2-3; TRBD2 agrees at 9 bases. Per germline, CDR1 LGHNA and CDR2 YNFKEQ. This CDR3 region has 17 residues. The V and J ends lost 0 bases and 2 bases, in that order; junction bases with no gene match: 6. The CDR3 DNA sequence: TGTGCCAGCAGCCAAGAGGGGAGCGGGAGGTCCACAGATACGCAGTATTTT. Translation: CASSQEGSGRSTDTQYF.

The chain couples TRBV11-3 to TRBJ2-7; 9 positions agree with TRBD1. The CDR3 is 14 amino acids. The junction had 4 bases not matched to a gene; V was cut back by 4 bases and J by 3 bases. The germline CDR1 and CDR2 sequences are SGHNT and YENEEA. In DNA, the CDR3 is TGTGCCAGCAGCTCGGGACAGGGAGTCTACGAGCAGTACTTC. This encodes CASSSGQGVYEQYF.

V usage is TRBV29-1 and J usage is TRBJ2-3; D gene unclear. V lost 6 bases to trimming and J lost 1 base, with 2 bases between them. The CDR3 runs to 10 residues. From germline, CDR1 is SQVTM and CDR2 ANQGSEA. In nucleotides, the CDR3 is TGCAGCGTCGGCACAGATACGCAGTATTTT. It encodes CSVGTDTQYF.

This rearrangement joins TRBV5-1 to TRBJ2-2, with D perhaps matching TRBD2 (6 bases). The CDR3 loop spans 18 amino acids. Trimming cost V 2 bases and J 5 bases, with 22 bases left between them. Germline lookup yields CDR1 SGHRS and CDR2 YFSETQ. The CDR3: CASSFNPQFGGLTGELFF. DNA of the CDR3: TGCGCCAGCAGCTTTAATCCGCAGTTTGGGGGGTTAACCGGGGAGCTGTTTTTT.

The CDR3 is CASKPLFGRGQETQYF. The CDR3, as DNA: TGCGCCAGCAAACCTCTTTTTGGCAGAGGACAAGAGACCCAGTACTTC. The V call is TRBV4-1, the J call TRBJ2-5; D uncertain. Germline CDR1 and CDR2: MGHRA and YSYEKL. The CDR3 runs to 16 residues. V was shortened by 7 bases and J by 2 bases, with 20 bases between the two germline ends.

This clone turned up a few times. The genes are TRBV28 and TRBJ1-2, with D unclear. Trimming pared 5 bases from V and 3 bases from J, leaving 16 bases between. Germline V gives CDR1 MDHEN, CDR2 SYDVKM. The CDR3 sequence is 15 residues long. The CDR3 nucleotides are TGTGCCAGCAGTGCGGCGACGTACTTTGACTATGGCTACACCTTC. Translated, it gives CASSAATYFDYGYTF.

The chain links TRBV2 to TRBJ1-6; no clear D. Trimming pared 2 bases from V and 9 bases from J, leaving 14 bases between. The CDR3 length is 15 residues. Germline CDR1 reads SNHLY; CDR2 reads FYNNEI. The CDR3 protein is CASSENSRVSSPLHF. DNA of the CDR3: TGTGCCAGCAGTGAAAATAGCCGGGTGAGTTCACCCCTCCACTTT.

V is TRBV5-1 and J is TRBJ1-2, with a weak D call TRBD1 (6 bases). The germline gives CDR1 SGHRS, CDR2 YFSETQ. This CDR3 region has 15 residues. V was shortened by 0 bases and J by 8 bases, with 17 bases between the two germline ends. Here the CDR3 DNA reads TGCGCCAGCAGCTTGGGGACAGCCGAACTATTAGGCTACACCTTC. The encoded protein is CASSLGTAELLGYTF. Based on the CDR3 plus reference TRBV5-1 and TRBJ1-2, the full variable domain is KAGVTQTPRYLIKTRGQQVTLSCSPISGHRSVSWYQQTPGQGLQFLFEYFSETQRNKGNFPGRFSGRQFSNSRSEMNVSTLELGDSALYLCASSLGTAELLGYTFGSGTRLTVV.

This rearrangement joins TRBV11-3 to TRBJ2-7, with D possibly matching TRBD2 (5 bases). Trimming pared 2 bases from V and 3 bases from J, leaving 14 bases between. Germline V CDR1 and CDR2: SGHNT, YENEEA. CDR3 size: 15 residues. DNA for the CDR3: TGTGCCAGCAGCTTAAGCCTCTACGGGGTCTACGAGCAGTACTTC. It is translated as CASSLSLYGVYEQYF.

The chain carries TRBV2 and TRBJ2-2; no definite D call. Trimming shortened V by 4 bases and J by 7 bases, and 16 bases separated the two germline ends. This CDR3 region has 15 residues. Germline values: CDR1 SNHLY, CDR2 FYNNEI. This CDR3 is CASSGPVVGGGELFF. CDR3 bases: TGTGCCAGCAGTGGGCCAGTTGTGGGCGGCGGGGAGCTGTTTTTT.

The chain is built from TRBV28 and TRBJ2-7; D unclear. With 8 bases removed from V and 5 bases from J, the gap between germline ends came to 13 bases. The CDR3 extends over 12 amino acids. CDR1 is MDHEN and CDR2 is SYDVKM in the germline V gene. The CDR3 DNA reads TGTGCCAGCTCGACCGGCGTTAACGAGCAGTACTTC. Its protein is CASSTGVNEQYF.

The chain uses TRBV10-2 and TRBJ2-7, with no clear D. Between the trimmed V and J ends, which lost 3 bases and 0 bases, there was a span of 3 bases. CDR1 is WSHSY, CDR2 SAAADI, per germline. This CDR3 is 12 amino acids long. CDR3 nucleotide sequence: TGCGCCAGCAGTGAAAGCTCCTACGAGCAGTACTTC. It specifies CASSESSYEQYF.

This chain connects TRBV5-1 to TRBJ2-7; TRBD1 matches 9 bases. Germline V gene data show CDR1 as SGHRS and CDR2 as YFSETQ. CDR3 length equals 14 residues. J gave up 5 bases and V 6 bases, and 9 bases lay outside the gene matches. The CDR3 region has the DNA TGCGCCAGCAACCCCGGGACAGGGACAGACGAGCAGTACTTC. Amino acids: CASNPGTGTDEQYF.

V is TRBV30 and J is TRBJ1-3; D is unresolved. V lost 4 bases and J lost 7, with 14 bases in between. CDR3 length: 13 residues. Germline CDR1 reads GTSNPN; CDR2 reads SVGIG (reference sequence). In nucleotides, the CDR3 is TGTGCCTGGACCCTCGGGGTATCGAACACCATATATTTT. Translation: CAWTLGVSNTIYF.

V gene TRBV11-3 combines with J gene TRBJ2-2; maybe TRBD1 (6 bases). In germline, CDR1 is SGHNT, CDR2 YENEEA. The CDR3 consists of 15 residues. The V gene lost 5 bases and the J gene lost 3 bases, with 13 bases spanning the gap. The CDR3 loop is CASSRGQTYTGELFF. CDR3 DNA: TGTGCCAGCAGCCGAGGACAGACTTACACCGGGGAGCTGTTTTTT.

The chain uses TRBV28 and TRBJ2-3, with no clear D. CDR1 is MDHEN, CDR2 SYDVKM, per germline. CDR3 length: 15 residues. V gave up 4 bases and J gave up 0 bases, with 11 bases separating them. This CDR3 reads CASSSRGHSTDTQYF. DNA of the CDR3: TGTGCCAGCAGTTCTCGTGGCCATAGCACAGATACGCAGTATTTT. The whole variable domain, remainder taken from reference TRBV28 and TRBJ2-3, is DVKVTQSSRYLVKRTGEKVFLECVQDMDHENMFWYRQDPGLGLRLIYFSYDVKMKEKGDIPEGYSVSREKKERFSLILESASTNQTSMYLCASSSRGHSTDTQYFGPGTRLTVL.

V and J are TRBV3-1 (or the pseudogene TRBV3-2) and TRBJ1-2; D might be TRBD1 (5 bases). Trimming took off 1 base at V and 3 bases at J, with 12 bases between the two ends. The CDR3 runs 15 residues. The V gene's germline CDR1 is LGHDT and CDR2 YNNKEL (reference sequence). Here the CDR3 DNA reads TGTGCCAGCAGCCAAGGCCCGGGACCCTACTATGGCTACACCTTC. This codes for CASSQGPGPYYGYTF.

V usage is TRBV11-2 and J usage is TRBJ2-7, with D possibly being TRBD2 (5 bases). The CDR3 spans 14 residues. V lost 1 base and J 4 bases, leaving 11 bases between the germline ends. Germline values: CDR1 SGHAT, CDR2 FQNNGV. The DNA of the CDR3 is TGTGCCAGCAGCTTAGCTGTTGAGGGTTACGAGCAGTACTTC. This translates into CASSLAVEGYEQYF.

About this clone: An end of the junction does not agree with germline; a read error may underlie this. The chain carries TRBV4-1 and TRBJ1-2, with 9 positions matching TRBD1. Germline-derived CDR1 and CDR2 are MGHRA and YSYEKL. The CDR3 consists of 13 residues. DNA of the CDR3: TGCGCCAGCAGCCAAAGGGAGGGGGACAGGGTGCTCTTC. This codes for CASSQREGDRVLF.

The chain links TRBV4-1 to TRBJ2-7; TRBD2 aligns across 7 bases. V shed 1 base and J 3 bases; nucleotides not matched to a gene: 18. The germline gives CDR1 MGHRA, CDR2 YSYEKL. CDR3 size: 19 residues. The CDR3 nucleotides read TGCGCCAGCAGCCAAGGGCCGGGGGACGGGAGGTCAATCTTCTACGAGCAGTACTTC. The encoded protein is CASSQGPGDGRSIFYEQYF.

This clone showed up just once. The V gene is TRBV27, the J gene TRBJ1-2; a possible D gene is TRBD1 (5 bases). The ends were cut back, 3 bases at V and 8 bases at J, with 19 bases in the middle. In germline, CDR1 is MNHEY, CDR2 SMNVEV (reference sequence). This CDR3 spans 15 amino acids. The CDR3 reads CASSFRLMGGDGYTF. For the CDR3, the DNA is TGTGCCAGCAGTTTTCGCCTTATGGGAGGGGACGGCTACACCTTC.

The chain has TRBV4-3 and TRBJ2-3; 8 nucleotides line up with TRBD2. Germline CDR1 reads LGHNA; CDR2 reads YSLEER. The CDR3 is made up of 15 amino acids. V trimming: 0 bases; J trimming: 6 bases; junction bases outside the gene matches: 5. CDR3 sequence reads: CASSQESRGVDTQYF. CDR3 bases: TGCGCCAGCAGCCAAGAGTCGCGGGGGGTTGATACGCAGTATTTT.

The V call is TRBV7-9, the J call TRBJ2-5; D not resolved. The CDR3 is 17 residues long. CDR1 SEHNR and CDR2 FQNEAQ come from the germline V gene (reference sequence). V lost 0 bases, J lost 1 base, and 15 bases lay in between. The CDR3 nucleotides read TGTGCCAGCAGCTTAGCGCCCGAACGATGGTTCCAAGAGACCCAGTACTTC. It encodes CASSLAPERWFQETQYF.

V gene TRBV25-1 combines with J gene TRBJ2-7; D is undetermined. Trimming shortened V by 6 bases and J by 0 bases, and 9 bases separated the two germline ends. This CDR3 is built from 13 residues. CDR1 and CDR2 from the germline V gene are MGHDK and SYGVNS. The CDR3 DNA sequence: TGTGCCAGCAGAAGTTGGAGCTCCTACGAGCAGTACTTC. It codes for CASRSWSSYEQYF.

CDR3 loop: CASSLAWAGGEYEQYF. The CDR3 DNA follows: TGCGCCAGCAGCTTGGCATGGGCAGGGGGCGAATACGAGCAGTACTTC. V gene TRBV5-1 combines with J gene TRBJ2-7, with 8 bases identical to TRBD1. CDR1 is SGHRS and CDR2 is YFSETQ in the germline V gene. This CDR3 spans 16 amino acids. Unmatched junction bases numbered 9, after V lost 0 bases and J lost 4 bases.

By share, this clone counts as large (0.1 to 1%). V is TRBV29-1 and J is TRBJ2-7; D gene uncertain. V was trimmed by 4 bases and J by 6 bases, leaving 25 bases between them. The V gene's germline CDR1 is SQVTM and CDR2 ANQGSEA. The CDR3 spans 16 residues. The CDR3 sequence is CSVVPGGDLPPTEQYF. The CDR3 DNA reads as TGCAGCGTTGTTCCTGGCGGCGACCTTCCCCCTACCGAGCAGTACTTC.

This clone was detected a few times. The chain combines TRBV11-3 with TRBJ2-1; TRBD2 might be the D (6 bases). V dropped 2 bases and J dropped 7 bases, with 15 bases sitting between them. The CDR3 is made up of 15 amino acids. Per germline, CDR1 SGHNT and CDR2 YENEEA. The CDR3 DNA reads TGTGCCAGCAGCTTAAGGAGCTGGGGGGTTAATGAGCAGTTCTTC. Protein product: CASSLRSWGVNEQFF.

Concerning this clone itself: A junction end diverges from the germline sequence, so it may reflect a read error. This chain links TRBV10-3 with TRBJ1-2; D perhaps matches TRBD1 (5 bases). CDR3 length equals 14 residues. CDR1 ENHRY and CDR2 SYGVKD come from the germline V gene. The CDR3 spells CAIGARTGDYDYTF. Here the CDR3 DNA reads TGTGCCATCGGGGCCAGGACCGGGGACTATGACTACACCTTC.